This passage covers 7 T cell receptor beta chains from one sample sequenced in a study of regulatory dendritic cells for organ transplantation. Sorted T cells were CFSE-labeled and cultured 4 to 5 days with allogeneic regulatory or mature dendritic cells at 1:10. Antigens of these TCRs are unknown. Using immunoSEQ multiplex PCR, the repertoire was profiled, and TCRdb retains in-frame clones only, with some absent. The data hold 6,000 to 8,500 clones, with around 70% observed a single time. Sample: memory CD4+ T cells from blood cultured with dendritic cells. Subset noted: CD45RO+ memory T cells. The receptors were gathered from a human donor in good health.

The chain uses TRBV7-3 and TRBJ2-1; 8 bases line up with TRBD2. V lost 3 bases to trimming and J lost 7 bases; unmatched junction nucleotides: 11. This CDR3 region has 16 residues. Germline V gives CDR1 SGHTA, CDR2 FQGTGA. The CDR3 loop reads CASSFRSGGSRNEQFF. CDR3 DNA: TGTGCCAGCAGCTTTAGGAGCGGGGGATCTAGAAATGAGCAGTTCTTC.

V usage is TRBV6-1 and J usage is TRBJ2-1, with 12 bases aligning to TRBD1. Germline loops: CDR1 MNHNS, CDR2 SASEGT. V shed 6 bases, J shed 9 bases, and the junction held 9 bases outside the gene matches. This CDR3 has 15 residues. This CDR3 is CASSRGQGAQGEQFF. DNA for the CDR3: TGTGCCAGCAGCCGGGGACAGGGGGCGCAGGGTGAGCAGTTCTTC.

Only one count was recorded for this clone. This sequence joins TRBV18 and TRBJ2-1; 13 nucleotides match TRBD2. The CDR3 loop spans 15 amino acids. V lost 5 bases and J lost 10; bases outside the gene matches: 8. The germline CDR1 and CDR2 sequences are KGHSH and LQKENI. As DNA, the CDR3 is TGTGCCAGCTCAGCAACTAGCGGGGGGGCCGACGAGCAGTTCTTC. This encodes CASSATSGGADEQFF.

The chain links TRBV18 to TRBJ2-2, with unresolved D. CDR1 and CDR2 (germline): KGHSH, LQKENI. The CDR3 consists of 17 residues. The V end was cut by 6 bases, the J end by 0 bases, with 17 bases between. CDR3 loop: CASSSTMQFTNTGELFF. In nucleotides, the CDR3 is TGTGCCAGCTCCTCCACGATGCAGTTTACGAACACCGGGGAGCTGTTTTTT.

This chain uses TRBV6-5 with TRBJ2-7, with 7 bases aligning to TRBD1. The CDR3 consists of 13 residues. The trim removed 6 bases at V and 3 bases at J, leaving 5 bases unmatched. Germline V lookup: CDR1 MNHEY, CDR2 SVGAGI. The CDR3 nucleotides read TGTGCCAGCAGGGCTGGACAGGACTACGAGCAGTACTTC. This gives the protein CASRAGQDYEQYF.

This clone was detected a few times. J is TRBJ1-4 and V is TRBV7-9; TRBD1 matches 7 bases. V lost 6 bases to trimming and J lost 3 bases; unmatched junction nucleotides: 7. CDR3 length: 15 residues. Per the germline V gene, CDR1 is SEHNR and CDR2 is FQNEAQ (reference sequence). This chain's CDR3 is CASRLETGSNEKLFF. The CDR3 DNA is TGTGCCAGCAGACTAGAGACAGGGTCTAATGAAAAACTGTTTTTT.

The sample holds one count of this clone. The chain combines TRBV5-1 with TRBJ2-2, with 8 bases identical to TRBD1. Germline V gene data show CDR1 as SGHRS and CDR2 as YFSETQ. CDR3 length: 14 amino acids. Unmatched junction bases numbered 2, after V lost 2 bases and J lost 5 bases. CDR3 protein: CASSLQGETGELFF. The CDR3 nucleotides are TGCGCCAGCAGCTTACAGGGGGAGACCGGGGAGCTGTTTTTT.